This TCR beta chain derives from a study of cytomegalovirus exposure and HLA in healthy donors (dated by TCRdb to 2015 to 2018). Context from the whole study: An earlier analysis of several hundred of the donors reported 250 to 300 Gb of sequence data and 100 million to 120 million unique TCR beta sequences obtained from 180 million or so T cells. Every discovery cohort repertoire had been produced on one sequencing platform. Typing coverage varied by locus: about 620-630 donors for A, B, C, DRB1 and DQB1; 500 to 550 for DQA1; more than 600 for DPA1; 400 to 480 for DPB1. Four or five DR-DQ haplotypes were handled as single units for association and clustering, since linkage in the cohort was strong. To predict cytomegalovirus infection status, the study combined high-throughput TCR immunosequencing, statistical association of individual TCRs with disease status, and machine learning. The genetic ancestry cluster associated with self-reported Caucasian donors included over 80% of the roughly 400 genotyped donors. The later analysis used no new phenotypic data to find candidate immune exposures, relying instead on TCR beta sequences and their occurrence across donors. To decide whether each TCR beta V gene segment behaved as functional or pseudogenic, an earlier analysis of some 600 of the donors relied on high-throughput TCR beta sequencing. Along with the approximately 650-subject first cohort, a separate validation cohort of over a hundred different subjects was used. The aim of the study was to test whether cataloging public T cell receptors could identify signatures of past pathogen exposure. Both class I and class II loci were covered by HLA typing, at four-digit resolution. Donor age, sex, ethnicity and CMV serostatus were compiled alongside the repertoire data. To study patterns of TCR occurrence, a later analysis re-analyzed previously published TCR beta repertoires from 600 to 750 donors and added high-resolution HLA genotyping. Genome-wide SNP genotypes for about 60% of the 666 donors were used in a later genetic analysis, which treated that subset as a discovery cohort. An early release covering more than 500 HLA-typed donors comprised around 300 gigabases of sequencing data and tens of millions of unique TCR sequences. On average, roughly 250,000 unique TCR beta nucleotide sequences were sequenced per donor among a few hundred genotyped donors of the cohort, with roughly 19% of those sequences being non-productive. The study used immunosequencing to profile the T cell repertoires of approximately 640 subjects and linked those repertoires to cytomegalovirus serostatus. The paper as a whole reports these results and caveats: At a false discovery rate of 0.05, a later analysis linked 15,000 to 20,000 TCR beta sequences to specific HLA alleles. Broadly in line with IMGT annotations, most TCR beta V segments showed up in productive rearrangements about 87% or about 30% of the time in an earlier analysis of under 700 of the donors. A later analysis reported that several top co-occurrence clusters appeared linked to parvovirus B19, influenza, CMV and Epstein-Barr virus. In vitro tests confirmed that a few of the cytomegalovirus-associated TCR beta chains recognize cytomegalovirus antigens. According to a later genetic analysis, donors in an Asian-associated ancestry cluster had fewer N-insertions in productive TCRs than the approximately 650-donor mean. The classifier was reported to diagnose cytomegalovirus status with high specificity and sensitivity in both the original cohort and the validation cohort. Correlated functional status among segregating V segments might reflect linkage disequilibrium, but an unknown experimental factor could not be ruled out. Because HLA typing was unavailable for some donors at each locus, only the typed subset was used in association tests. Some IMGT-functional V segments, including TRBV6-2 and TRBV6-3, could not be told apart with the 87-base-pair reads, so those segments were excluded. Only TCR beta chains were sequenced in this cohort, and the absence of alpha or paired-chain data limited detectable features. Because counts were too low, roughly 16 rarely observed V segments, including chromosome 9 orphons, were left out of the earlier analysis of several hundred of the donors. The study listed 164 TCR beta chains as associated with cytomegalovirus. The sequencing pipeline was judged likely to have produced a cluster of highly shared sequence variants as a technical artifact. Assigning TCR associations to individual alleles was difficult when HLA alleles, especially DR and DQ, strongly co-occurred. In a later analysis, HLA-associated TCR beta chains were found to be more clonally expanded and to have lower generation probabilities than equally common non-associated chains. According to a later analysis, TCR association rates differed among HLA loci, with DRB1 alleles showing the most associated TCRs and HLA-C alleles showing the fewest. Roughly uniform sequencing depth across donors was assumed in presence/absence analyses, although this assumption may not hold. In a later genetic analysis, a missense DCLRE1C variant was associated with V-gene and J-gene trimming of TCR beta chains, and the association was replicated in an independent cohort. According to a later analysis, most CMV-associated TCR beta chains appeared to be HLA-restricted, and the HLA associations seemed to be driven largely by CMV exposure. A further reported finding was that TCR beta sequences accurately predicted the HLA-A and HLA-B alleles for most subjects in the first cohort. While some public TCRs were present in many individuals, most TCR sequences turned up only very rarely across donors. CMV serostatus was the only immune exposure information available for the cohort. According to the authors, the approach could potentially be generalized to other disease states and immunological phenotypes.

Its CDR3 holds 17 amino acids, cysteine through phenylalanine. Kept here is only the CDR3 DNA, which spans 51 bases and is read in frame from base 1. V ends up 4 bases short and J 5 bases short, with an unmatched junction base count of 9. The germline V gene yields SGHRS for CDR1 and YFSETQ for CDR2. Notes on this clone: Its antigen has not been determined. No quality values exist for individual bases; no much larger clone is one base distant.

The cohort was made up of around 720 healthy bone marrow donors. Cohort members were all nominally healthy when sampled, although unrecorded immune exposures were likely present. The donor was CMV seronegative and was included in the group of under 450 seronegative cohort members. A peripheral blood sample was collected from each donor, and TCR beta sequencing was performed on peripheral blood mononuclear cells. Genomic DNA extraction from the blood cell samples was performed with the Qiagen DNeasy Blood Extraction Kit. Preparation of the library involved the immunoSEQ multiplex PCR assay. For the multiplex PCR, a mixture combining 60 forward primers for TCR Vbeta segments and 13 reverse primers for TCR Jbeta segments was used. A multiplex PCR assay on genomic DNA amplified the CDR3 region of rearranged TCR beta genes. On the Illumina HiSeq System, the amplified TCR beta libraries were sequenced as 87-base-pair reads. In the original analysis: A later analysis counted tens of millions of unique TCR beta chains across the 650 to 800 repertoires, and some 11 million of these chains were shared by at least two donors. Raw reads were error-corrected and collapsed into unique sequences by a nearest-neighbor algorithm in which closely related sequences were merged to remove PCR and sequencing errors. V, D and J gene segments were assigned by aligning CDR3 sequences to IMGT reference sequences. Each retained sequence needed at least a six-nucleotide match to both a V gene segment and a J gene segment. A rearrangement was called productive if the CDR3 had no stop codons and remained in frame with V and J, and every other rearrangement was called non-productive. Following IMGT convention, CDR3 was defined as the stretch from the second conserved V-encoded cysteine up to the conserved J-encoded phenylalanine. In an earlier analysis of more than 550 of the donors, sequences lacking an unambiguous match to a single V gene segment were excluded. An earlier analysis of about 590 of the donors classified V segments as functional when productive rearrangements were above 56.7% and as segregating when the standard deviation between donors was above 5%. A statistical classification framework was developed to diagnose cytomegalovirus status using the catalog of TCR beta chain sequences. In a later analysis, TCR nucleotide sequences were compared against IMGT/GENE-DB human TR gene sequences so that V and J genes could be assigned. A later analysis assigned CDR3 sequences and most-parsimonious VDJ recombination scenarios with the TCRdist pipeline. In a later analysis, each TCR beta chain was defined by its CDR3 amino acid sequence together with its V-gene family, and reads without a unique V-gene family were excluded. In a later analysis, 450 to 600 highly shared, low-generation-probability nucleotide sequences were removed to address suspected cross-contamination and a sequencing artifact. For each public chain, a later analysis derived a clonal expansion index from normalized ranks of inferred template counts within each repertoire. In a later analysis, generation probabilities were computed with a VDJ recombination model fitted to out-of-frame rearrangements, and the resulting probabilities were checked against IGoR. Hypergeometric tests were used in a later analysis to score TCR-TCR, TCR-HLA and TCR-CMV co-occurrence, with a repertoire-size bias correction applied to the TCR pairs. A later analysis estimated false discovery rates by permuting HLA or CMV assignments 20 times. In a later analysis, co-occurring TCRs were grouped using DBSCAN, with TCRdist sequence similarity added in when clustering inside HLA-allele-positive subsets. For co-occurrence clustering, repertoires with fewer than 30,000 or more than 120,000 public chains were excluded, along with four or five repertoires with anomalous nucleotide sharing. TCRdb retrieved this table from immuneACCESS and kept in-frame rearrangements only. Not all clones are present; in checked studies, unresolved V genes account for under half, and no reason is known for the remainder. That table furnishes V, J and clone size, whereas the DNA furnished D and trimming. The sample records roughly 110,000 clones, roughly 73% of which are singletons. The ten largest clones add up to roughly 8% of the sample.

Sequencing was carried out using PBMCs. The receptor's source is a man younger than 40 in good health and CMV-seronegative. The rearrangement joined TRBV5-1 to TRBJ2-3; the central 14 bases match TRBD2. The CDR3 protein sequence reads: CASSIGPGLAGVDTQYF. The sequenced DNA is TGCGCCAGCAGCATCGGACCGGGACTAGCGGGAGTAGATACGCAGTATTTT.